One and the same sample provided the 29 T cell receptor beta chains below, sequenced in a study of cytomegalovirus exposure and HLA in healthy donors. Generated by immunoSEQ multiplex PCR, the TCRdb table keeps only in-frame clones and is missing some. Among approximately 60,000 clones, more than 80% were seen once, and the ten largest hold under 7%. Source material: PBMCs. The receptors stem from a woman between 18 and 29 years old in good health and CMV-seronegative.

V gene TRBV5-1 combines with J gene TRBJ2-1; D might be TRBD1 (6 bases). Trimming pared 3 bases from V and 6 bases from J, leaving 13 bases between. The length of the CDR3 is 14 residues. The V gene's germline CDR1 is SGHRS and CDR2 YFSETQ. DNA for the CDR3: TGCGCCAGCAGCTCCTACAGGGAACGCAATGAGCAGTTCTTC. Amino acids: CASSSYRERNEQFF.

The J gene is TRBJ1-1, the V gene TRBV2; 7 nucleotides match TRBD1. CDR1 SNHLY and CDR2 FYNNEI come from the germline V gene. CDR3 size: 14 residues. With V trimmed by 6 bases and J by 1 base, 5 bases remained unmatched. The CDR3 DNA follows: TGTGCCAGCAGCCCCGGGACAGAGAACACTGAAGCTTTCTTT. Its protein product is CASSPGTENTEAFF.

The chain has TRBV5-1 and TRBJ2-7, with 12 bases aligning to TRBD1. The V gene's germline CDR1 is SGHRS and CDR2 YFSETQ. V lost 4 bases and J lost 1; bases outside the gene matches: 3. This CDR3 comprises 15 residues. The CDR3 DNA reads TGCGCCAGCAGCGTGGGACAGGGGGCGTCCTACGAGCAGTACGTC. Its protein product is CASSVGQGASYEQYV.

The gene calls are TRBV19 and TRBJ2-3, with D tentatively TRBD1 (5 bases). The CDR3 loop spans 14 amino acids. V was cut by 7 bases and J by 3 bases, with 14 bases left in between. CDR1 is LNHDA and CDR2 is SQIVND in the germline V gene (reference sequence). The CDR3 DNA sequence: TGTGCCAGTAAAGTTGGGGCTGGTACAGATACGCAGTATTTT. The encoded protein is CASKVGAGTDTQYF.

The count of this clone is one. This CDR3 reads CASSPAGSSYGYTF. The CDR3 DNA reads TGCGCCAGCAGCCCCGCCGGTAGTAGCTATGGCTACACCTTC. The J gene is TRBJ1-2, the V gene TRBV5-1, with no clear D. The CDR3 is 14 residues long. The ends were cut back, 4 bases at V and 4 bases at J, with 14 bases in the middle. Germline CDR1 and CDR2: SGHRS and YFSETQ.

This clone was observed a single time. V usage is TRBV7-6 and J usage is TRBJ2-7; 8 bases line up with TRBD2. In germline, CDR1 is SGHVS, CDR2 FNYEAQ. The CDR3 covers 16 residues. Losses at the gene ends were 0 bases for V and 6 bases for J; bases not matched to a gene: 10. The CDR3 reads CASSLAPRSGGGEQYF. The CDR3 nucleotides read TGTGCCAGCAGCTTAGCCCCGCGGAGCGGGGGCGGCGAGCAGTACTTC.

The genes are TRBV19 and TRBJ2-1, with 16 bases matching TRBD2. V shed 9 bases, J shed 9 bases, and the junction held 14 bases outside the gene matches. Germline values: CDR1 LNHDA, CDR2 SQIVND (reference sequence). The CDR3 totals 17 residues. DNA for the CDR3: TGTGCCAGCTCAAAAACCGGGACTAGCGGGAGGGCCTCTGAGCAGTTCTTC. Translating it yields CASSKTGTSGRASEQFF.

The CDR3 is CSVEQFLYTEAFF. CDR3 nucleotides: TGCAGCGTGGAGCAATTCCTATACACTGAAGCTTTCTTT. The J gene is TRBJ1-1, the V gene TRBV29-1; no clear D. This CDR3 has 13 residues. Trimming left V 6 bases short and J 3 bases short, with 14 bases between. The germline gives CDR1 SQVTM, CDR2 ANQGSEA.

Note on this clone: Other DNA sequences in the same sample also yield this CDR3. This chain joins TRBV9 and TRBJ2-3; 9 positions agree with TRBD2. Germline V gives CDR1 SGDLS, CDR2 YYNGEE. The CDR3 covers 15 residues. Unmatched junction bases numbered 6, after V lost 2 bases and J lost 5 bases. CDR3 amino acids: CASSVWRGGRDTQYF. CDR3 nucleotide sequence: TGTGCCAGCAGCGTTTGGCGGGGGGGCAGAGATACGCAGTATTTT.

The chain employs TRBV15 and TRBJ1-2; TRBD1 might be the D (5 bases). CDR1 is LNHNV and CDR2 is YYDKDF in the germline V gene (reference sequence). CDR3 length: 16 residues. Deletions cut 0 bases from V and 0 bases from J, with 11 bases between. DNA for the CDR3: TGTGCCACCAGCAGAGATCAGGGCAGGGCTAACTATGGCTACACCTTC. It yields the protein CATSRDQGRANYGYTF.

V and J are TRBV28 and TRBJ1-1; tentative D call: TRBD1 (5 bases). Germline V gene sequence: CDR1 MDHEN, CDR2 SYDVKM. The CDR3 sequence is 14 residues long. V was pared by 5 bases and J by 0 bases, with 10 bases between. The CDR3 bases are TGTGCCAGCAGTCCCGACAGTTTGAACACTGAAGCTTTCTTT. Translating it yields CASSPDSLNTEAFF.

The J gene is TRBJ1-1, the V gene TRBV29-1; D gene unclear. The V and J ends lost 1 base and 9 bases respectively, with 12 bases between them. The CDR3 consists of 12 residues. From germline, CDR1 is SQVTM and CDR2 ANQGSEA. As DNA, the CDR3 is TGCAGCGTTGAAGGCGGGAGGATTCAAGCTTTCTTT. The encoded protein is CSVEGGRIQAFF.

This chain uses TRBV6-6 with TRBJ1-3; D gene unclear. The germline gives CDR1 MNHNY, CDR2 SVGAGI (reference sequence). V was trimmed by 2 bases and J by 0 bases, leaving 8 bases between them. This CDR3 region has 15 residues. The CDR3 region has the DNA TGTGCCAGCAGTTACGCACAGAGCTCTGGAAACACCATATATTTT. As protein: CASSYAQSSGNTIYF.

This chain links TRBV5-1 with TRBJ2-1, with 7 nucleotides matching TRBD2. The CDR3 runs to 15 residues. CDR1 is SGHRS and CDR2 is YFSETQ in the germline V gene. The V segment lost 6 bases and the J segment 4 bases; nucleotides outside the gene matches: 10. CDR3 protein: CASKYAGDPYNEQFF. The CDR3 DNA is TGCGCCAGCAAGTACGCGGGAGACCCGTACAATGAGCAGTTCTTC. The complete variable domain, with remaining parts taken from reference TRBV5-1 and TRBJ2-1, reads KAGVTQTPRYLIKTRGQQVTLSCSPISGHRSVSWYQQTPGQGLQFLFEYFSETQRNKGNFPGRFSGRQFSNSRSEMNVSTLELGDSALYLCASKYAGDPYNEQFFGPGTRLTVL.

The chain combines TRBV7-6 with TRBJ2-7, with 7 bases lining up with TRBD2. The CDR3 sequence is 21 residues long. The germline V gene has CDR1 SGHVS and CDR2 FNYEAQ. The J segment lost 3 bases and the V segment lost 1 base, leaving 24 bases of the junction unmatched. CDR3 sequence reads: CASSLGRYSGTVGEGLYEQYV. CDR3 bases: TGTGCCAGCAGCTTAGGGAGATACAGCGGTACGGTCGGGGAGGGCCTCTACGAGCAGTACGTC.

This chain connects TRBV7-8 to TRBJ2-7, with 10 bases fitting TRBD2. CDR1 is SGHVS and CDR2 is FQNEAQ in the germline V gene. The CDR3 runs to 15 residues. The trim removed 4 bases at V and 0 bases at J, leaving 3 bases unmatched. CDR3 nucleotide sequence: TGTGCCAGCAGCTCCCTAGCGGGGGTCTCCTACGAGCAGTACTTC. Its translation: CASSSLAGVSYEQYF.

This clone was seen once. This chain uses TRBV4-3 with TRBJ2-2; D unresolved. From germline, CDR1 is LGHNA and CDR2 YSLEER. The CDR3 is made up of 14 amino acids. The germline V and J ends were trimmed by 0 bases and 5 bases, with 7 bases remaining between them. This CDR3 reads CASSQDVFTGELFF. The CDR3 DNA sequence: TGCGCCAGCAGCCAAGACGTCTTTACCGGGGAGCTGTTTTTT.

This rearrangement joins TRBV5-1 to TRBJ2-3; 8 bases fit TRBD2. J lost 4 bases, V lost 0 bases, and 7 bases had no gene match. This CDR3 region has 16 residues. Germline V gene lookup returns CDR1 SGHRS and CDR2 YFSETQ. The CDR3, as DNA: TGCGCCAGCAGCTTGGGTGCGGGGGGCAATTCAGATACGCAGTATTTT. This translates into CASSLGAGGNSDTQYF.

V gene TRBV7-2 combines with J gene TRBJ1-2; unclear D gene. This CDR3 comprises 14 residues. Germline CDR1 SGHTA, CDR2 FQGNSA. Trimming stripped 3 bases from V and 7 bases from J, with 15 bases between. The CDR3 region has the DNA TGTGCCAGCAGCTTGGTTGAGGCCCCTGTTGGCTACACCTTC. It yields the protein CASSLVEAPVGYTF.

V is TRBV18 and J is TRBJ2-3; 7 bases are shared with TRBD2. From germline, CDR1 is KGHSH and CDR2 LQKENI. CDR3 length equals 16 residues. The ends lost 2 bases at V and 3 bases at J; junction bases unmatched: 8. This CDR3 is CASSPGLGAGTDTQYF. For the CDR3, the DNA is TGTGCCAGCTCACCAGGTTTGGGAGCGGGAACAGATACGCAGTATTTT.

V gene TRBV7-6 combines with J gene TRBJ2-7, with 9 bases fitting TRBD2. In germline, CDR1 is SGHVS, CDR2 FNYEAQ. This CDR3 contains 17 residues. V shed 1 base and J 2 bases; nucleotides not matched to a gene: 9. The CDR3 sequence is CASSLVGEAGGAYEQYF. The CDR3 DNA reads TGTGCCAGCAGCTTAGTGGGAGAAGCGGGGGGAGCCTACGAGCAGTACTTC. Drawing the rest from reference TRBV7-6 and TRBJ2-7, the complete variable domain is GAGVSQSPRYKVTKRGQDVALRCDPISGHVSLYWYRQALGQGPEFLTYFNYEAQQDKSGLPNDRFSAERPEGSISTLTIQRTEQRDSAMYRCASSLVGEAGGAYEQYFGPGTRLTVT.

The gene calls are TRBV11-3 and TRBJ1-2, with D perhaps matching TRBD1 (5 bases). This CDR3 is built from 14 residues. With 2 bases removed from V and 6 bases from J, the gap between germline ends came to 13 bases. In germline, CDR1 is SGHNT, CDR2 YENEEA. CDR3 residues: CASSLLRRVDGYTF. The CDR3, as DNA: TGTGCCAGCAGCTTATTACGCAGGGTAGATGGCTACACCTTC.

The chain uses TRBV6-5 and TRBJ2-5; TRBD2 aligns across 9 bases. The V segment lost 2 bases and the J segment 2 bases; nucleotides outside the gene matches: 3. CDR3 length: 15 residues. CDR1 and CDR2 from the germline V gene are MNHEY and SVGAGI. CDR3: CASSYAGGRQETQYF. In DNA form, the CDR3 reads TGTGCCAGCAGTTACGCGGGGGGGCGGCAAGAGACCCAGTACTTC.

V usage is TRBV6-5 and J usage is TRBJ1-1; D is undetermined. Trimming removed 0 bases at V and 2 bases at J, with 7 bases between. CDR1 MNHEY and CDR2 SVGAGI come from the germline V gene. This CDR3 has 14 amino acids. CDR3 sequence (DNA): TGTGCCAGCAGTTACTCGAACAGAAACACTGAAGCTTTCTTT. Amino acids: CASSYSNRNTEAFF.

The chain carries TRBV10-2 and TRBJ2-2, with D hard to call. Trimming left V 4 bases short and J 6 bases short, with 6 bases between. CDR3 length: 12 residues. Germline V gene lookup returns CDR1 WSHSY and CDR2 SAAADI. CDR3 sequence: CASSVRAGELFF. The CDR3 bases are TGCGCCAGCAGTGTTCGGGCCGGGGAGCTGTTTTTT.

The V call is TRBV2, the J call TRBJ1-2; D is possibly TRBD1 (5 bases). This CDR3 spans 13 amino acids. Per germline, CDR1 SNHLY and CDR2 FYNNEI. The V and J ends lost 5 bases and 4 bases respectively, with 11 bases between them. The CDR3 loop is CASSNRQIYGYTF. The CDR3 DNA sequence: TGTGCCAGCAGTAATAGACAGATCTATGGCTACACCTTC.

The J gene is TRBJ2-3, the V gene TRBV6-1, with 7 bases identical to TRBD1. Looked up from germline, CDR1 is MNHNS and CDR2 is SASEGT. Trimming at V came to 7 bases and at J to 2 bases, leaving 9 bases not matched to a gene. This CDR3 region has 15 residues. Here the CDR3 DNA reads TGTGCCAGCAACTCAGGCAGGGGGTACACAGATACGCAGTATTTT. Its protein product is CASNSGRGYTDTQYF.

The chain uses TRBV6-6 and TRBJ1-1; the D is unclear. Germline V CDR1 and CDR2: MNHNY, SVGAGI (reference sequence). Deletions cut 7 bases from V and 0 bases from J, with 18 bases between. The CDR3 has 16 residues. The CDR3 DNA is TGTGCCAGCACGGGCGGGTCTAATTTGATGAACACTGAAGCTTTCTTT. This translates into CASTGGSNLMNTEAFF.

The chain has TRBV21-1 and TRBJ2-7; the table's D gene call, TRBD2, was not cross checked with the DNA. TRBV21-1 is marked as a pseudogene. The CDR3 runs to 13 residues. The CDR3 bases are TGTGCCAGCAGCATTGACTTAAGATACGAGCAGTACGTC. Residues: CASSIDLRYEQYV.